This TCR beta chain was captured by sequencing in a study of shared clonotypes between healthy human individuals. Whole-study findings and limits: An effect of sequencing depth on clonotype sharing among donors was expected.

At deep level, the assay was performed. This table comes from immunoSEQ multiplex PCR, and its TCRdb copy is limited to in-frame clones, with some not included. The sample contains about 2.4 million clones, 90% to 95% of which appear only once. None of the donors, who were healthy HIV-negative adults, had recently had acute infections or vaccinations. Memory CD4+ cells were the fraction left after CD45RA+ naive selection. Of note for this clone: The antigen is undetermined.

The CDR3 runs 15 residues. CDR1 and CDR2 from the germline V gene are KGHSH and LQKENI. The ends were cut back, 2 bases at V and 1 base at J, with 11 bases in the middle. The sequenced sample consisted of naive CD4+ T cells from PBMCs. Subset in this sample: CD45RA+ positively selected. The rearrangement uses TRBV18 and TRBJ1-1; D not certain. The clonotype was recovered from a man between 18 and 35 years old in good health. Some clones in this sample may be carry-over from other donors' samples. The CDR3 region is CASSPVGGSNTEAFF. As DNA, the CDR3 is TGTGCCAGCTCACCAGTCGGAGGATCGAACACTGAAGCTTTCTTT. The whole variable domain, remainder taken from reference TRBV18 and TRBJ1-1, is NAGVMQNPRHLVRRRGQEARLRCSPMKGHSHVYWYRQLPEEGLKFMVYLQKENIIDESGMPKERFSAEFPKEGPSILRIQQVVRGDSAAYFCASSPVGGSNTEAFFGQGTRLTVV.